The entry below gives a single T cell receptor (beta chain) sequence along with its context. These data originate in a study of blood T cell repertoires in COVID-19. Overall study context: Acute and convalescent COVID-19 samples came from the United States, Italy and Spain. PBMCs, B-cell-depleted T cells, or T cells were the source of the cDNA or gDNA that made up the material.

Authors' processing steps: Amplified reference gene primers provided the basis for estimating nucleated cell counts. Libraries were prepared by immunoSEQ multiplex PCR; TCRdb keeps only in-frame clonotypes and omits some of them. The DNA gave D and trimming, while V, J and clone size come from that table. The table lists 90,000 to 150,000 clones, roughly 76% of them singletons, with 10% in the top ten. The CDR3 consists of 18 residues. CDR1 and CDR2 from the germline V gene are LNHNV and YYDKDF (reference sequence). V shed 3 bases and J shed 1 base, with 21 bases lying between them. This chain links TRBV15 with TRBJ1-2; perhaps TRBD1 as D (5 bases). The sample comprised peripheral blood. This clonotype was obtained from a human donor in a cohort sampled during active COVID-19. The CDR3 DNA reads TGTGCCACCAGCAGGGAATTGACAGCCCTTCGACTTAACTATGGCTACACCTTC. Its protein is CATSRELTALRLNYGYTF.